Ten or more counts support the clone carrying this T cell receptor beta chain. The data originate from a study of identical twins. CDR1 is SGHDN and CDR2 is FVKESK in the germline V gene. The ends lost 4 bases at V and 8 bases at J; junction bases unmatched: 4. This CDR3 is 13 amino acids long. MiXCR, run by TCRdb on the 5' RACE reads, gives a single entry per CDR3 protein. Of around 280,000 distinct CDR3 sequences in the sample, about 8.9% are singletons; the top ten hold over 2%. These data are also associated with another study on yellow fever vaccine responses in identical twins.

This chain uses TRBV14 with TRBJ2-1; 8 bases are a match to TRBD2. The TCR originated in a woman aged 18-30 years in good health. The source material was memory (CD45RO+) T cells sorted from blood. CDR3: CASSRTSIDEQFF. The CDR3 DNA sequence: TGTGCCAGCAGCCGGACTAGCATCGATGAGCAGTTCTTC.